Many counts were recorded for the clone carrying this TCR beta chain. At one of its ends the junction is not consistent with the germline gene, which may arise from a read error. This sample is drawn from a study of Graves' ophthalmopathy and Graves' hyperthyroidism. The CDR3 runs 11 residues. Beta-chain TCR CDR3 regions were amplified from RNA transcripts. Investigators did first-round RT-PCR with HTBI primers, then second-round multiplex PCR. A single record per CDR3 protein comes from TCRdb applying MiXCR to the multiplex PCR reads. Of under 350,000 distinct CDR3 sequences listed, 15% to 20% were seen once; the top ten hold roughly 12%.

The TCR sequence derives from an adult man with Graves' ophthalmopathy. The rearrangement joins TRBV12-3 or TRBV12-4 to TRBJ1-1; 11 bases map to TRBD1. The sample was peripheral blood. CDR3 amino acids: CARRDRGEAFF. The CDR3 coding sequence is TGTGCCCGCAGGGACAGGGGGGAAGCTTTCTTT.